The T cell receptor beta chain described here comes from a study of T cell responses to AZD1222 COVID-19 vaccine. Overall study findings and caveats: Reportedly, nearly half the spike-specific TCRs target unmutated variant regions.

The assay was immunoSEQ multiplex PCR, and TCRdb's table has in-frame clones only and misses some. The sample carries more than 100,000 clones, 92% recorded once. Comments on this clone: Its antigen is unknown.

This sequence originates from an adult in good health. Sample: peripheral blood, taken on day 0 of AZD1222 vaccination.

The CDR3 DNA reads as TGTGCCAGCAGTGAAAGACAGGGGAGTAACTATGGCTACACCTTC. This encodes CASSERQGSNYGYTF. The chain is built from TRBV2 and TRBJ1-2, with 8 nucleotides matching TRBD1. Germline loops: CDR1 SNHLY, CDR2 FYNNEI. The CDR3 is 15 amino acids. The trim removed 2 bases at V and 1 base at J, leaving 3 bases unmatched. Full variable domain (rest looked up from reference TRBV2 and TRBJ1-2): EPEVTQTPSHQVTQMGQEVILRCVPISNHLYFYWYRQILGQKVEFLVSFYNNEISEKSEIFDDQFSVERPDGSNFTLKIRSTKLEDSAMYFCASSERQGSNYGYTFGSGTRLTVV.